The source of this T cell receptor beta chain is a study of cytomegalovirus exposure and HLA in healthy donors. Overall study: Findings of an earlier analysis included roughly 110 million unique TCR beta sequences from some 200 million T cells.

Study-level findings and limits: Later analysis showed TCR association rates varying by HLA locus, highest for DRB1 and lowest for HLA-C. In an earlier analysis, about 87% or about 30%: the productive usage of most TCR beta V segments. In vitro assays verified that a few CMV-associated chains recognized CMV antigens specifically.

PCR used 60 Vbeta primers and 13 Jbeta primers. Libraries were prepared by immunoSEQ multiplex PCR; TCRdb keeps only in-frame clonotypes and omits some of them. The sample consists of approximately 170,000 clones, roughly three quarters of them appearing once. This clone has just one count. No antigen is known for it. The sequenced sample consisted of PBMCs. This TCR came from a woman aged 18-29 years in good health and CMV-seronegative.

The CDR3 spells CASSLVADSNQPQHF. The CDR3 DNA reads TGTGCCAGCAGCCTAGTAGCGGATAGCAATCAGCCCCAGCATTTT. The V and J genes are TRBV7-8 and TRBJ1-5; no clear D. The germline V gene has CDR1 SGHVS and CDR2 FQNEAQ. The V gene lost 5 bases and the J gene lost 0 bases, with 11 bases spanning the gap. The length of the CDR3 is 15 residues.